This T cell receptor beta chain was found in a study of blood T cell repertoires in COVID-19. For the study at large: Acute and convalescent COVID-19 specimens originated in the United States, Italy and Spain.

In the authors' workflow: Reference gene primers were amplified, and this amplification served to estimate nucleated cell counts. Generated by immunoSEQ multiplex PCR, the TCRdb table keeps only in-frame clones and is missing some. The D gene and trimming were derived from the DNA, and the V and J assignments and clone size from that table. The repertoire consists of about 110,000 clones, with 71% occurring once and the leading ten covering about 2%. Sequencing used peripheral blood. The origin of this receptor is a woman in her forties with acute or convalescent COVID-19.

The CDR3 DNA reads TGTGCCAGCAAGTCTAGCGGGGGGGCCGTAGAGACCCAGTACTTC. It codes for CASKSSGGAVETQYF. This chain connects TRBV2 to TRBJ2-5; TRBD2 agrees at 12 bases. The CDR3 extends over 15 amino acids. CDR1 and CDR2 (germline): SNHLY, FYNNEI. V shed 7 bases and J 4 bases; nucleotides not matched to a gene: 7.